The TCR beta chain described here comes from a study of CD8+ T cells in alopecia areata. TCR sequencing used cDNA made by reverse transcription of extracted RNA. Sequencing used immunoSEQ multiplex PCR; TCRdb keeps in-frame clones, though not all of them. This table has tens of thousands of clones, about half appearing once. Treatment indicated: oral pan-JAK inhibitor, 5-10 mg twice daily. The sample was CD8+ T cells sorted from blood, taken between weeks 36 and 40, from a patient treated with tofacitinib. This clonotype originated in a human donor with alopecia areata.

The CDR3 DNA reads as TGTGCCCGGCGAATCCTGGGGGGCCTCTCTGGGGCCAACGTCCTGACTTTC. Its protein product is CARRILGGLSGANVLTF. V and J are TRBV30 and TRBJ2-6; D might be TRBD1 or TRBD2, each matching 6 bases. The ends were cut back, 8 bases at V and 0 bases at J, with 20 bases in the middle. Germline V gene lookup returns CDR1 GTSNPN and CDR2 SVGIG (reference sequence). This CDR3 is 17 amino acids long.